This T cell receptor (beta chain) was captured by sequencing in a study of blood T cell repertoires in COVID-19. Study-wide background: PBMCs, B-cell-depleted T cells, or T cells provided the cDNA or gDNA that made up the material.

While infection was still active, Seattle patients were enrolled and then followed longitudinally. Produced via immunoSEQ multiplex PCR; TCRdb's table is partial and in-frame only. This sample has around 300,000 clones; around 89% occur once, and the top ten carry about 1%. This receptor was obtained from a woman in her forties with COVID-19, enrolled during active disease. The sample comprised peripheral blood.

The CDR3 DNA follows: TGCGCCAGCAATACGGGAAGGGAGACCCAGTACTTC. Protein: CASNTGRETQYF. V is TRBV5-1 and J is TRBJ2-5; D perhaps matches TRBD2 (5 bases). The V and J ends lost 6 bases and 5 bases respectively, with 11 bases between them. The CDR3 contains 12 residues. The germline gives CDR1 SGHRS, CDR2 YFSETQ.